Given below is one T cell receptor (beta chain) in context. It lacks a known antigen. The input lacks base qualities; no much larger clone sits a single base away. The V end loses 3 bases and the J end loses 6 bases, and a stretch of 11 bases separates them. From cysteine to phenylalanine, the CDR3 is 14 amino acids long. Only the CDR3 portion is preserved as DNA: 42 bases, with reading frame beginning at the first base. Per the germline V gene, KGHSH is the CDR1 and LQKENI is the CDR2. Participants in the prospective study were aged roughly 18 to 100 years, lived in 20 to 30 United States geographic areas, and enrolled through a virtual design. Cohort assignment in the prospective study relied on participant-reported clinical history from a screening survey and a study questionnaire. ImmuneRACE Cohort 3 recovered participants were defined by two consecutive negative NP/OP PCR tests, healthcare professional clearance, or symptom resolution. In the prospective study, whole blood, serum and a nasopharyngeal or oropharyngeal swab were collected from each participant by mobile phlebotomists. Over a roughly two-month period, participants in the prospective study had the option of providing additional blood draws and questionnaires. Before DNA extraction, blood samples from the prospective study were shipped at room temperature or frozen.

TCRbeta CDR3 regions were amplified from genomic DNA using the immunoSEQ Assay, a bias-controlled multiplex PCR. In the paper's pipeline: Nucleated cell counts per sample were estimated from amplification of reference gene primers within the assay. Sequence reads were collapsed and filtered to measure the absolute abundance of every unique TCRbeta CDR3 rearrangement. For each sample, productive Simpson clonality was calculated as the square root of Simpson's diversity index across productive rearrangements. Imported from immuneACCESS, the table was reduced by TCRdb to in-frame sequences with V and J called. These copies leave out some clones; in studies compared against another copy, an unresolved V gene accounts for under half, and the cause of the remainder is not known. For V, J and clone size, that table is used; D and trimming come from the DNA. Recorded for this sample are hundreds of thousands of clones; 88% of them occurred a single time. The ten largest clones add up to around 0.92% of the sample.

These data are taken from a study of blood T cell repertoires in COVID-19 (dated by TCRdb to 2018 to 2021). For the study in its entirety: Collaborator samples came from the United States, Italy and Spain and covered acute and convalescent phases of COVID-19. The dataset comprised deeply sampled blood TCRbeta repertoires from subjects exposed to, actively infected with, or recovered from COVID-19. The prospective study material was composed of cDNA or gDNA derived from T cells, B-cell-depleted T cells, or PBMCs. Where available, HLA class I and class II types were taken from metadata supplied by the sample provider and were not determined by assay-based typing. The samples were drawn from two sources: the first 160 participants of the ongoing ImmuneRACE study, and approximately 1,300 subjects contributed by 6 global collaborators. The repertoires were released in a freely available public database meant as a resource for research on the immune response to SARS-CoV-2. A de-identified subject ID, COVID-19 status, age in years and sex were almost always included in the sample metadata. General findings and caveats noted by the study authors: How much clinical and demographic metadata was included differed by source and by participant, and the metadata was provided uncurated.

The TCR sequence derives from a woman aged 30 to 39 who had recovered from COVID-19. Recombination joined TRBV18 with TRBJ2-2, with the identity of the D gene unclear. Sequencing was done on a sample of PBMCs or T cells enriched from blood (not recorded which). The encoded CDR3 is CASSPTPGPGELFF. The DNA is TGTGCCAGCTCACCTACCCCCGGTCCCGGGGAGCTGTTTTTT.